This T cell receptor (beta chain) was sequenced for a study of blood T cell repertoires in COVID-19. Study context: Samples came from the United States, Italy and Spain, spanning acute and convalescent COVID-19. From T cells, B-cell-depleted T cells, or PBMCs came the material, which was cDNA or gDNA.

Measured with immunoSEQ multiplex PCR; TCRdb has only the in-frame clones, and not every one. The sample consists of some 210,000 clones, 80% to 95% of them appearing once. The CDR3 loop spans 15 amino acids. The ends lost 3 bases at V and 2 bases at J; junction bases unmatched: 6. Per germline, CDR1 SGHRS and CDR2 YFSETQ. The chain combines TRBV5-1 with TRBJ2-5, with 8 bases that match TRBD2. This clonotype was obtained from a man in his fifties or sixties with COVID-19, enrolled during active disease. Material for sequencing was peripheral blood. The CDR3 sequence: CASSSVAGPQETQYF. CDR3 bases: TGCGCCAGCAGCTCTGTAGCGGGGCCTCAAGAGACCCAGTACTTC.